Listed below are T cell receptor beta chains from one sample, sequenced in a study of blood T cell repertoires in COVID-19. Generated by immunoSEQ multiplex PCR, the TCRdb table keeps only in-frame clones and is missing some. The repertoire consists of some 210,000 clones, with almost 85% occurring once and the leading ten covering approximately 5.1%. The material sequenced was peripheral blood. These receptors all come from a woman in her 70s with active or convalescent COVID-19. Each CDR3 is given with its conserved first and last residue. D genes are given only for firm matches.

v_call,j_call,d_call,cdr3_aa
TRBV18,TRBJ2-1,NA,CASSPEQMGLSYNEQFF
TRBV4-1,TRBJ1-3,NA,CASSPTAGNTIYF
TRBV15,TRBJ2-6,NA,CATSRPGDSGANVLTF
TRBV9,TRBJ2-1,TRBD1,CASSVTGTGGYDEQFF
TRBV6-5,TRBJ1-1,NA,CASSPDARRSTEAFF
TRBV9,TRBJ1-3,TRBD1,CASSPGQGAHGSGNTIYF
TRBV24-1,TRBJ2-2,NA,CATSDLSANTGELFF
TRBV18,TRBJ2-4,TRBD1,CASSRGQGKNIQYF
TRBV12-5,TRBJ2-7,TRBD1,CASGLGQGPYEQYF
TRBV7-6,TRBJ2-5,TRBD2,CASSQRVAGGPRETQYF
TRBV7-9,TRBJ2-1,TRBD2,CASSPSGRNNEQFF
TRBV28,TRBJ1-5,NA,CASSLWTGNSNQPQHF
TRBV6-5,TRBJ2-3,NA,CASMTRGTDTQYF
TRBV5-1,TRBJ2-1,NA,CASSPGVGYSYNEQFF
TRBV18,TRBJ1-1,TRBD1,CASSPPPSDRDAEAFF
TRBV7-9,TRBJ1-4,TRBD1,CASSLRDRAEKLFF
TRBV7-9,TRBJ1-3,NA,CASSLAGAGNTIYF
TRBV15,TRBJ2-6,NA,CATSSRTVGANVLTF
TRBV7-6,TRBJ2-2,NA,CASSLMSSGELFF
TRBV3-1/TRBV3-2,TRBJ2-4,TRBD1,CASRGTGNDIQYF
TRBV11-2,TRBJ2-1,TRBD2,CASSPTSGRAIEQFF
TRBV5-4,TRBJ2-1,NA,CASSVRDRGTSGRIEQFF
TRBV19,TRBJ2-1,TRBD2,CASSITGRGEQFF
TRBV29-1,TRBJ2-2,NA,CSVDGALHRGAVF
TRBV7-2,TRBJ2-1,NA,CASSGVGRNEQFF
TRBV9,TRBJ1-2,TRBD1,CASSVVQQGAYTF
TRBV6-5,TRBJ1-4,NA,CASSWGRAAEKLFF
TRBV27,TRBJ1-4,NA,CASSFLGRANEKLFF
TRBV18,TRBJ1-1,NA,CASSPQGSLFSDTEAFF
TRBV10-1,TRBJ1-1,NA,CASKWQGKNTEAFF
TRBV11-2,TRBJ2-7,NA,CASSLGNRDHEQYF
TRBV19,TRBJ1-1,TRBD1,CASSIDLAGGRVTEAFF
TRBV19,TRBJ2-1,NA,CASSITGYNEQFF
TRBV9,TRBJ2-7,NA,CASTRQIGSEQYF
TRBV3-1/TRBV3-2,TRBJ1-5,TRBD1,CASSQRQGGQPQHF
TRBV9,TRBJ2-1,NA,CASSVIGNAMEQFF
TRBV4-2,TRBJ2-1,NA,CASSQAVNEQFF
TRBV5-1,TRBJ2-5,NA,CASSLGPNEVETQYF
TRBV5-5,TRBJ2-7,NA,CASSFMQNYEQYF
TRBV28,TRBJ1-2,NA,CASSFPQGRGNYGYTF
TRBV10-2,TRBJ2-1,NA,CASSESSGNEQFF
TRBV6-5,TRBJ2-6,TRBD1,CASSPDRALANVLTF
TRBV9,TRBJ2-3,NA,CASSVVGEGTDTQYF
TRBV18,TRBJ1-6,NA,CASSPGGANSPLHF
TRBV5-1,TRBJ2-7,NA,CASSTDGNYEQYF
TRBV19,TRBJ2-3,TRBD2,CASSETSVTTDTQYF
TRBV4-1,TRBJ1-1,NA,CASSQRSLGQATEAFF